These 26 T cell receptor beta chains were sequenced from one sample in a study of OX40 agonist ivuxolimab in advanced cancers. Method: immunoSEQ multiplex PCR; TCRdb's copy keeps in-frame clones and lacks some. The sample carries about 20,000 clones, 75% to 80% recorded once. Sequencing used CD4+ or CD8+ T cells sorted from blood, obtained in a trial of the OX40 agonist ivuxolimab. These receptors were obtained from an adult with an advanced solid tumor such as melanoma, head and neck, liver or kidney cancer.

DNA of the CDR3: TGTGCCAGCAGCGTAACGGACAGGGTTTATGGCTACACCTTC. Its protein is CASSVTDRVYGYTF. This chain links TRBV9 with TRBJ1-2; TRBD1 matches 8 bases. Germline V gene lookup returns CDR1 SGDLS and CDR2 YYNGEE. V lost 1 base, J lost 5 bases, and 4 bases stayed unmatched. This CDR3 comprises 14 residues.

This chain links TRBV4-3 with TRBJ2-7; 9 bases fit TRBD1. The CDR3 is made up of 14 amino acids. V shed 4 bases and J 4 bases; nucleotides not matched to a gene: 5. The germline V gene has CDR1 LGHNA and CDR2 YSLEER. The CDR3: CASSRQTGGYEQYF. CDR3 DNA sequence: TGCGCCAGCAGCCGTCAGACAGGGGGATACGAGCAGTACTTC.

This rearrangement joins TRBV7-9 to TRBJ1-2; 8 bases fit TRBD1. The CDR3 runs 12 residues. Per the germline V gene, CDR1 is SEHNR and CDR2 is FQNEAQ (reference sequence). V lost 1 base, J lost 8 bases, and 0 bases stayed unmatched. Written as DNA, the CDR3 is TGTGCCAGCAGCTTAGGACAGGGGGGCTACACCTTC. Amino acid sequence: CASSLGQGGYTF.

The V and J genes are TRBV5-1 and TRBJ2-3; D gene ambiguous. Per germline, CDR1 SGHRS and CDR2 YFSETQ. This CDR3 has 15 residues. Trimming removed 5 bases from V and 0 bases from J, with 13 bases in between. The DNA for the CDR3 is TGCGCCAGCAGGGCGCAAGTATCTAGCACAGATACGCAGTATTTT. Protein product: CASRAQVSSTDTQYF.

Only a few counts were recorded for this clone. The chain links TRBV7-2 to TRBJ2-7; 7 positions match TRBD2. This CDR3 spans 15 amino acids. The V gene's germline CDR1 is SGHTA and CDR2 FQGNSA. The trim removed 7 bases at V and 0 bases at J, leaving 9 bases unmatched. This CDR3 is CASNLGGGSSYEQYF. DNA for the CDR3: TGTGCCAGCAACCTCGGCGGGGGAAGCTCCTACGAGCAGTACTTC.

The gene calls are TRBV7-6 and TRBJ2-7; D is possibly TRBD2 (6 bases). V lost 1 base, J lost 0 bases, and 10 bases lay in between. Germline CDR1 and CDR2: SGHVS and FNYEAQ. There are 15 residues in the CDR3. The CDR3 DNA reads TGTGCCAGCAGCTTAGGGGGGGTACACTCCTACGAGCAGTACTTC. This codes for CASSLGGVHSYEQYF.

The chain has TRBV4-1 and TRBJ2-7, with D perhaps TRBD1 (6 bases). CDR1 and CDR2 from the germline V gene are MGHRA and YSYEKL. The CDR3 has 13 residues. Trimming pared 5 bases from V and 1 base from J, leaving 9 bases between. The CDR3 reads CASSIDRSYEQYF. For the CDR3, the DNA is TGCGCCAGCAGCATCGACAGGTCCTACGAGCAGTACTTC.

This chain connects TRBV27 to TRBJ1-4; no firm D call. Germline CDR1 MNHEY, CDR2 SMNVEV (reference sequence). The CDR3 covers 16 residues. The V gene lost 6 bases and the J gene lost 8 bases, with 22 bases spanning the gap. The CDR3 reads CASSLYPDPSIEKLFF. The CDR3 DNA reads TGTGCCAGCAGCCTATATCCAGACCCGTCGATAGAAAAACTGTTTTTT. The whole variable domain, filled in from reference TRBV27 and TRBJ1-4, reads EAQVTQNPRYLITVTGKKLTVTCSQNMNHEYMSWYRQDPGLGLRQIYYSMNVEVTDKGDVPEGYKVSRKEKRNFPLILESPSPNQTSLYFCASSLYPDPSIEKLFFGSGTQLSVL.

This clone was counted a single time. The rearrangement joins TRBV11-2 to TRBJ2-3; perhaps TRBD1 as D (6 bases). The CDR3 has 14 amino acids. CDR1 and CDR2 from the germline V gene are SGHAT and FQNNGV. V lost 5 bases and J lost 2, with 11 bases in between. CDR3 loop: CASSPGQPTDTQYF. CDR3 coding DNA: TGTGCCAGCAGCCCTGGACAGCCCACAGATACGCAGTATTTT.

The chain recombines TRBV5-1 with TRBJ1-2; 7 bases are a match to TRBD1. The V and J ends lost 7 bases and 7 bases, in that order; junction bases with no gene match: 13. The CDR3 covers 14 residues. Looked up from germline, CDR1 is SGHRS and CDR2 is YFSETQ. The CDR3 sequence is CASAGGQSRFGYTF. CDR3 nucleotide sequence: TGCGCCAGCGCGGGGGGACAGTCAAGGTTTGGCTACACCTTC.

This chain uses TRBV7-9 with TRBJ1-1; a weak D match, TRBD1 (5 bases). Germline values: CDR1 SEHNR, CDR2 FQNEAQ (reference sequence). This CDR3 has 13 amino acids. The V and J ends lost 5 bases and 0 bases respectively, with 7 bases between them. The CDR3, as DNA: TGTGCCAGCAGCCCGACAGTGAACACTGAAGCTTTCTTT. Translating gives CASSPTVNTEAFF. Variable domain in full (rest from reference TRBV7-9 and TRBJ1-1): DTGVSQNPRHKITKRGQNVTFRCDPISEHNRLYWYRQTLGQGPEFLTYFQNEAQLEKSRLLSDRFSAERPKGSFSTLEIQRTEQGDSAMYLCASSPTVNTEAFFGQGTRLTVV.

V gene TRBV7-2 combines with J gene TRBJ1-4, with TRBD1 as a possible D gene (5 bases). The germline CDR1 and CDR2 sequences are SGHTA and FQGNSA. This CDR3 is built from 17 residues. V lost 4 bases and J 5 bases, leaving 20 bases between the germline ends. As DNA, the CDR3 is TGTGCCAGCAGCTCCATCCCTCGGGGACGGAACAATGAAAAACTGTTTTTT. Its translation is CASSSIPRGRNNEKLFF.

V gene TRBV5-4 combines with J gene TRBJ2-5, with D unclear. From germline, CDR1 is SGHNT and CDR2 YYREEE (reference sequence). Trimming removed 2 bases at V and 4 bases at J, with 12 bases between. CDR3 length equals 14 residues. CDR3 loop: CASSLIGLSETQYF. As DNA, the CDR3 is TGTGCCAGCAGCTTAATAGGGTTGTCAGAGACCCAGTACTTC.

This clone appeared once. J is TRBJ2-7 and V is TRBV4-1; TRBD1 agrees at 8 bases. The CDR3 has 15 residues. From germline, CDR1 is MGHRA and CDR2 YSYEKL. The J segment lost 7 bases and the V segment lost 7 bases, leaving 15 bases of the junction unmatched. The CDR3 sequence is CASTFATGALREQYF. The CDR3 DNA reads TGCGCCAGCACCTTTGCGACAGGGGCTTTGAGGGAGCAGTACTTC.

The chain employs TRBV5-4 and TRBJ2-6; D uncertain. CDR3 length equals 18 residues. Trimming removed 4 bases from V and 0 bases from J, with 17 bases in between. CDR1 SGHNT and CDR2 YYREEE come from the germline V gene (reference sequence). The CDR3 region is CASSQGRRHLSGANVLTF. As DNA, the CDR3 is TGTGCCAGCAGCCAAGGTCGTCGACACCTCTCTGGGGCCAACGTCCTGACTTTC.

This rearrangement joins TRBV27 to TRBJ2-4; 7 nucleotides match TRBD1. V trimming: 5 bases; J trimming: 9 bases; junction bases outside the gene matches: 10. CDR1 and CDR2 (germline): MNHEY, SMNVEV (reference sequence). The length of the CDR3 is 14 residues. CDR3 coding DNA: TGTGCCAGCAGTCCAGGAGACAGGGTTGGCATTCAGTACTTC. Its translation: CASSPGDRVGIQYF.

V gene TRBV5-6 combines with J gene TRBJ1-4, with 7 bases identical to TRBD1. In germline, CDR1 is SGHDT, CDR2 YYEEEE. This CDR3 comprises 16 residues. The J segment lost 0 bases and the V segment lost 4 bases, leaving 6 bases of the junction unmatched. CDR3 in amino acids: CASSRGQAATNEKLFF. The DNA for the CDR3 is TGTGCCAGCAGCCGTGGACAGGCAGCAACTAATGAAAAACTGTTTTTT.

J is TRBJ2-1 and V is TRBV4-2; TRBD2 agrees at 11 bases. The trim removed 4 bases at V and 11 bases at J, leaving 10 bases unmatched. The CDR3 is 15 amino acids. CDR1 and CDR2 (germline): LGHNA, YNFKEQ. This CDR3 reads CASSLSPSGGIKQFF. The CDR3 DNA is TGTGCCAGCAGCCTCTCTCCTAGCGGGGGGATTAAGCAGTTCTTC.

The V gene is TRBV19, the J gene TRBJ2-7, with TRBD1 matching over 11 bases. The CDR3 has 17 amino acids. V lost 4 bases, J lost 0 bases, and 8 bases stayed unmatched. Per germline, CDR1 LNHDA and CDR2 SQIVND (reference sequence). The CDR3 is CASSTTRTGGNSYEQYF. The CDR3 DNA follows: TGTGCCAGTAGTACAACCCGGACAGGGGGCAACTCCTACGAGCAGTACTTC.

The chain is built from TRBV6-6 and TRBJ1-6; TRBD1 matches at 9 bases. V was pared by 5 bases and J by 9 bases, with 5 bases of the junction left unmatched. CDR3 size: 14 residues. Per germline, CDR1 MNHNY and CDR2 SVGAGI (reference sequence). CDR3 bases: TGTGCCAGCAGTCGCGGGACAGGGTCTTCACCCCTCCACTTT. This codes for CASSRGTGSSPLHF.

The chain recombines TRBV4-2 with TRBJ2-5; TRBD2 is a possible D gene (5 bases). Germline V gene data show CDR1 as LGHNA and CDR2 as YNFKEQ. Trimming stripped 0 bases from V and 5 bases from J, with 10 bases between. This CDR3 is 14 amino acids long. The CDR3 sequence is CASSQEWGEETQYF. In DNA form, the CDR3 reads TGTGCCAGCAGCCAAGAGTGGGGAGAGGAGACCCAGTACTTC.

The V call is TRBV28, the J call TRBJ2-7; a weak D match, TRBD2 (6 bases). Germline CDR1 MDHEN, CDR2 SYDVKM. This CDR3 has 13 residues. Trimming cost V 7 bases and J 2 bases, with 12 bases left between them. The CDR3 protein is CASTTSGTYEQYF. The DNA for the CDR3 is TGTGCCAGCACGACTAGTGGGACCTACGAGCAGTACTTC.

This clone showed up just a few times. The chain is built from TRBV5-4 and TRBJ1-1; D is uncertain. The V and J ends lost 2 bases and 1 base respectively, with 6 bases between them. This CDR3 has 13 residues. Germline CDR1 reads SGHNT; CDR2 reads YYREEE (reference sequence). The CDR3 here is CASSFLQNTEAFF. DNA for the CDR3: TGTGCCAGCAGCTTCCTCCAGAACACTGAAGCTTTCTTT.

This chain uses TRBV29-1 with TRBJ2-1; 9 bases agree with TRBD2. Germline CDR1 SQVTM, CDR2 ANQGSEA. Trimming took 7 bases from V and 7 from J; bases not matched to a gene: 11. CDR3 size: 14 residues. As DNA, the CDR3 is TGCAGCGCCGAGGGACTAGCACTTTGGAATGAGCAGTTCTTC. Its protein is CSAEGLALWNEQFF.

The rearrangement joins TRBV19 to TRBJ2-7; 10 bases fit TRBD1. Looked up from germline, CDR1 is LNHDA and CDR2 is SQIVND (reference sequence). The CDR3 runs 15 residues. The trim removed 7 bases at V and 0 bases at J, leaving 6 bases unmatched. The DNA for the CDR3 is TGTGCCAGTAAAAGGACAGGGGGGAGCTCCTACGAGCAGTACTTC. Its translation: CASKRTGGSSYEQYF.

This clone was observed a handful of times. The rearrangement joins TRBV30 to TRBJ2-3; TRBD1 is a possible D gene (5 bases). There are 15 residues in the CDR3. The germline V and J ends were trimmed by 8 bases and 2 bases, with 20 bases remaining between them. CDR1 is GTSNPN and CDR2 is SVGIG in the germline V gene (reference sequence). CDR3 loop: CATARAGQVTDTQYF. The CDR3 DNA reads TGTGCCACGGCCAGGGCAGGGCAAGTCACAGATACGCAGTATTTT.